These 23 T cell receptor beta chains came from one sample sequenced in a study of CD8 T cells in ankylosing spondylitis. TCRdb ran MiXCR on the 5' RACE reads and lists one entry per CDR3 protein. The sample comprises about 25,000 distinct CDR3 sequences, 2.5% to 3% of which are singletons, and roughly 7.7% rests with the top ten. Sequenced sample: blood, either unsorted or a sorted T cell fraction (not recorded which). The receptor set was obtained from a female donor with ankylosing spondylitis or in good health (not recorded which).

A remark on this clonotype: A single base separates this from a much larger clone, so it may be a read error. CDR3 in amino acids: CASSASGQGLHEQYF. The CDR3 DNA follows: TGTGCCAGCAGCGCGTCCGGGCAGGGGCTCCACGAGCAGTACTTC. The rearrangement joins TRBV9 to TRBJ2-7; D may be TRBD1 (6 bases). Trimming removed 3 bases at V and 5 bases at J, with 18 bases between. The CDR3 contains 15 residues. Germline-derived CDR1 and CDR2 are SGDLS and YYNGEE. Variable domain in full (rest from reference TRBV9 and TRBJ2-7): DSGVTQTPKHLITATGQRVTLRCSPRSGDLSVYWYQQSLDQGLQFLIQYYNGEERAKGNILERFSAQQFPDLHSELNLSSLELGDSALYFCASSASGQGLHEQYFGPGTRLTVT.

This clonotype was observed many times. The chain links TRBV9 to TRBJ2-1; TRBD1 aligns across 8 bases. The germline V gene encodes CDR1 SGDLS and CDR2 YYNGEE. After removal of 4 bases from V and 6 bases from J, the junction contained 9 bases not matched to a gene. This CDR3 region has 15 residues. The CDR3 DNA reads TGTGCCAGCAGCACCGGGACAGGCGGGCTCAATGAGCAGTTCTTC. Protein sequence: CASSTGTGGLNEQFF.

This clonotype was detected many times. This rearrangement joins TRBV9 to TRBJ2-2; D remains ambiguous. From germline, CDR1 is SGDLS and CDR2 YYNGEE. The CDR3 runs 18 residues. V lost 0 bases and J 0 bases, leaving 15 bases between the germline ends. The CDR3 region is CASSVDPSGPTNTGELFF. The CDR3 region has the DNA TGTGCCAGCAGCGTAGACCCATCAGGTCCTACGAACACCGGGGAGCTGTTTTTT. Full variable domain (rest looked up from reference TRBV9 and TRBJ2-2): DSGVTQTPKHLITATGQRVTLRCSPRSGDLSVYWYQQSLDQGLQFLIQYYNGEERAKGNILERFSAQQFPDLHSELNLSSLELGDSALYFCASSVDPSGPTNTGELFFGEGSRLTVL.

The table lists this clonotype with many counts. The chain combines TRBV9 with TRBJ2-1; D is ambiguous. The V end was cut by 4 bases, the J end by 6 bases, with 14 bases between. This CDR3 has 14 amino acids. Germline CDR1 reads SGDLS; CDR2 reads YYNGEE. CDR3 sequence reads: CASSPHPDSNEQFF. The CDR3 DNA is TGTGCCAGCAGCCCTCACCCAGACTCCAATGAGCAGTTCTTC.

This clonotype was seen ten or more times. V gene TRBV9 combines with J gene TRBJ1-1; D not certain. This CDR3 is 15 amino acids long. V lost 0 bases, J lost 1 base, and 10 bases lay in between. The V gene's germline CDR1 is SGDLS and CDR2 YYNGEE. The CDR3 is CASSVVMDGNTEAFF. As DNA, the CDR3 is TGTGCCAGCAGCGTAGTCATGGACGGGAACACTGAAGCTTTCTTT. The full variable domain, its missing parts supplied by reference TRBV9 and TRBJ1-1, is DSGVTQTPKHLITATGQRVTLRCSPRSGDLSVYWYQQSLDQGLQFLIQYYNGEERAKGNILERFSAQQFPDLHSELNLSSLELGDSALYFCASSVVMDGNTEAFFGQGTRLTVV.

This clonotype was recorded many times. The chain is built from TRBV9 and TRBJ2-5, with 8 bases that match TRBD1. The germline CDR1 and CDR2 sequences are SGDLS and YYNGEE. V dropped 3 bases and J dropped 2; count of bases not matched to a gene: 9. The CDR3 is 16 amino acids. The CDR3 nucleotides read TGTGCCAGCAGCGCGGGGGACACAGGGGGGCAAGAGACCCAGTACTTC. This codes for CASSAGDTGGQETQYF.

This clonotype has at least ten counts. The rearrangement joins TRBV9 to TRBJ2-1; 13 nucleotides match TRBD2. The CDR3 runs to 16 residues. The V segment lost 3 bases and the J segment 9 bases; nucleotides outside the gene matches: 9. Germline V gene lookup returns CDR1 SGDLS and CDR2 YYNGEE. The CDR3 spells CASSGPGLAGFSEQFF. For the CDR3, the DNA is TGTGCCAGCAGCGGTCCGGGACTAGCGGGGTTTAGTGAGCAGTTCTTC.

This clonotype was counted ten times or more. The rearrangement links TRBV9 to TRBJ1-2, with TRBD1 matching over 8 bases. The CDR3 is made up of 15 amino acids. The J segment lost 5 bases and the V segment lost 3 bases, leaving 9 bases of the junction unmatched. The germline CDR1 and CDR2 sequences are SGDLS and YYNGEE. DNA of the CDR3: TGTGCCAGCAGCGCACTTGGACAGGGTAATTATGGCTACACCTTC. As protein: CASSALGQGNYGYTF.

In this sample, this clonotype turned up many times. This chain uses TRBV9 with TRBJ2-1, with D possibly matching TRBD1 (5 bases). V gave up 0 bases and J gave up 2 bases, with 12 bases separating them. The CDR3 has 16 amino acids. Germline CDR1 and CDR2: SGDLS and YYNGEE. CDR3 loop: CASSVVGLGAYNEQFF. Written as DNA, the CDR3 is TGTGCCAGCAGCGTAGTGGGGCTAGGGGCCTACAATGAGCAGTTCTTC. Full variable domain (missing parts from reference TRBV9 and TRBJ2-1): DSGVTQTPKHLITATGQRVTLRCSPRSGDLSVYWYQQSLDQGLQFLIQYYNGEERAKGNILERFSAQQFPDLHSELNLSSLELGDSALYFCASSVVGLGAYNEQFFGPGTRLTVL.

This clonotype was found many times. The chain employs TRBV9 and TRBJ1-2; no firm D call. V was shortened by 4 bases and J by 7 bases, with 14 bases between the two germline ends. The germline V gene encodes CDR1 SGDLS and CDR2 YYNGEE. The CDR3 has 13 residues. CDR3 DNA: TGTGCCAGCAGCATCGACAACGGGTCTGGCTACACCTTC. Translating gives CASSIDNGSGYTF.

This clonotype was detected ten times or more. The rearrangement joins TRBV9 to TRBJ2-1; no clear D gene. This CDR3 has 16 residues. In germline, CDR1 is SGDLS, CDR2 YYNGEE. Trimming removed 0 bases from V and 0 bases from J, with 10 bases in between. The CDR3 sequence: CASSVVMVSSYNEQFF. The CDR3 DNA reads TGTGCCAGCAGCGTAGTTATGGTTAGCTCCTACAATGAGCAGTTCTTC.

This clonotype appeared many times. The rearrangement links TRBV9 to TRBJ2-1; 12 bases are a match to TRBD2. The germline V gene encodes CDR1 SGDLS and CDR2 YYNGEE. Unmatched junction bases numbered 5, after V lost 4 bases and J lost 3 bases. The CDR3 totals 16 residues. The chain's CDR3 is CASSKRLAGDYNEQFF. The CDR3 coding sequence is TGTGCCAGCAGCAAGCGACTAGCGGGAGACTACAATGAGCAGTTCTTC.

This clonotype appeared many times. This chain uses TRBV9 with TRBJ2-1; 9 nucleotides match TRBD2. The CDR3 has 16 amino acids. The V gene's germline CDR1 is SGDLS and CDR2 YYNGEE. V lost 1 base, J lost 4 bases, and 6 bases stayed unmatched. DNA for the CDR3: TGTGCCAGCAGCGTACAGGCTAGCGGGACATACAATGAGCAGTTCTTC. This translates into CASSVQASGTYNEQFF.

In its sample, this clonotype was seen many times. The V call is TRBV9, the J call TRBJ2-5, with TRBD2 matching over 13 bases. The V gene's germline CDR1 is SGDLS and CDR2 YYNGEE. After removal of 3 bases from V and 1 base from J, the junction contained 6 bases not matched to a gene. The CDR3 consists of 17 residues. The CDR3 coding sequence is TGTGCCAGCAGCGACCCGCGGACTAGCGGGGGCCAAGAGACCCAGTACTTC. It codes for CASSDPRTSGGQETQYF.

This clonotype was seen repeatedly, ten times or more. This rearrangement joins TRBV9 to TRBJ1-6; 7 positions agree with TRBD1. Trimming cost V 0 bases and J 3 bases; bases outside gene matches: 0. CDR3 length equals 15 residues. CDR1 SGDLS and CDR2 YYNGEE come from the germline V gene. CDR3 in DNA: TGTGCCAGCAGCGTAGGACAGGGCTATAATTCACCCCTCCACTTT. Translated, it gives CASSVGQGYNSPLHF.

This clonotype was recorded at least ten times. V is TRBV9 and J is TRBJ2-7, with D tentatively TRBD2 (5 bases). This CDR3 is 15 amino acids long. V lost 3 bases, J lost 2 bases, and 15 bases lay in between. Germline V gene sequence: CDR1 SGDLS, CDR2 YYNGEE. The CDR3 nucleotides read TGTGCCAGCAGCGGTCAAGCGGAGTACACCTACGAGCAGTACTTC. Residues: CASSGQAEYTYEQYF. The variable domain in full, with the rest retrieved from reference TRBV9 and TRBJ2-7, is DSGVTQTPKHLITATGQRVTLRCSPRSGDLSVYWYQQSLDQGLQFLIQYYNGEERAKGNILERFSAQQFPDLHSELNLSSLELGDSALYFCASSGQAEYTYEQYFGPGTRLTVT.

This clonotype was recorded many times. J is TRBJ1-2 and V is TRBV9; 9 bases align to TRBD1. V was clipped by 3 bases and J by 3 bases; unmatched bases: 9. This CDR3 contains 16 residues. Germline assignment: CDR1 SGDLS and CDR2 YYNGEE. CDR3 sequence reads: CASSARGQGDDYGYTF. The CDR3, as DNA: TGTGCCAGCAGCGCCCGGGGACAGGGAGATGACTATGGCTACACCTTC.

This clonotype was seen repeatedly, ten times or more. The chain links TRBV9 to TRBJ1-6, with 8 bases aligning to TRBD1. V was pared by 0 bases and J by 9 bases, with 8 bases of the junction left unmatched. Germline CDR1 reads SGDLS; CDR2 reads YYNGEE. The CDR3 is 16 residues long. CDR3 nucleotide sequence: TGTGCCAGCAGCGTAGATACAGGGGGTGTAGGTTCACCCCTCCACTTT. Protein sequence: CASSVDTGGVGSPLHF.

This clonotype was detected many times. The V call is TRBV9, the J call TRBJ2-2, with 8 bases aligning to TRBD2. J was trimmed by 2 bases and V by 2 bases; bases with no gene match: 5. Germline CDR1 and CDR2: SGDLS and YYNGEE. The length of the CDR3 is 16 residues. The CDR3 reads CASSVALAGNTGELFF. The CDR3 coding sequence is TGTGCCAGCAGCGTGGCTCTAGCGGGCAACACCGGGGAGCTGTTTTTT.

This clonotype was found many times. The chain combines TRBV9 with TRBJ1-1; D unresolved. Deletions cut 4 bases from V and 6 bases from J, with 13 bases between. Germline V lookup: CDR1 SGDLS, CDR2 YYNGEE. The CDR3 runs to 13 residues. The CDR3 DNA is TGTGCCAGCAGCAAAAAATCTAAAGCTGAAGCTTTCTTT. It encodes CASSKKSKAEAFF.

This clonotype was detected many times. The genes are TRBV9 and TRBJ2-1; D is tentatively TRBD1 or TRBD2 (5 bases each). The V gene's germline CDR1 is SGDLS and CDR2 YYNGEE. Trimming took off 3 bases at V and 7 bases at J, with 14 bases between the two ends. The CDR3 loop spans 14 amino acids. CDR3 sequence (DNA): TGTGCCAGCAGCGCTGCCGGGACCCCTAATGAGCAGTTCTTC. Amino acid sequence: CASSAAGTPNEQFF.

This clonotype is deemed medium-sized. This chain connects TRBV9 to TRBJ1-4, with TRBD1 identical over 9 bases. V shed 4 bases and J 4 bases; nucleotides not matched to a gene: 5. CDR3 size: 15 residues. Germline loops: CDR1 SGDLS, CDR2 YYNGEE. The CDR3 region is CASSKRTGDNEKLFF. The CDR3 bases are TGTGCCAGCAGCAAACGGACAGGGGATAATGAAAAACTGTTTTTT.

This clonotype was recorded many times. The CDR3 protein is CASSARGIDTGELFF. The CDR3 region has the DNA TGTGCCAGCAGCGCCAGGGGGATTGACACCGGGGAGCTGTTTTTT. The chain employs TRBV9 and TRBJ2-2; 7 bases are a match to TRBD1. The length of the CDR3 is 15 residues. Trimming at V came to 3 bases and at J to 3 bases, leaving 5 bases not matched to a gene. CDR1 SGDLS and CDR2 YYNGEE come from the germline V gene.